This T cell receptor (beta chain) was found in a study of control samples from healthy donors and cancer patients. This clone was detected only a few times. The CDR3 has 13 residues. Germline CDR1 and CDR2: SGHAT and FQDESV (reference sequence). V shed 2 bases and J shed 3 bases, with 7 bases lying between them. The protocol was immunoSEQ multiplex PCR, while the TCRdb copy is restricted to in-frame clones and leaves out a portion. The sample includes some 76,000 clones, approximately 91% seen only once; the top ten take around a tenth. This TCR was sampled from a woman aged 45-59 years with colorectal cancer. The V gene is TRBV11-1, the J gene TRBJ1-1; D not certain. Sequencing was done on a sample of PBMCs. The CDR3 is CASSLRGDTEAFF. The CDR3 region has the DNA TGTGCCAGCAGCTTAAGAGGAGACACTGAAGCTTTCTTT.